Following are 7 T cell receptor beta chains from one sample sequenced in a study of control samples from healthy donors and cancer patients. TCRdb's copy holds only in-frame clones and misses some; the assay was immunoSEQ multiplex PCR. The sample holds roughly 83,000 clones; roughly four fifths are singletons and the top ten take roughly 9.8%. The sequencing sample was made of blood. The receptors shown here come from an older woman in good health.

CDR3 in amino acids: CASSYRVWENIQYF. The CDR3 region has the DNA TGTGCCAGCAGCTACAGGGTGTGGGAAAACATTCAGTACTTC. The chain couples TRBV5-5 to TRBJ2-4, with D maybe TRBD1 (6 bases). Germline CDR1 SGHKS, CDR2 YYEKEE (reference sequence). With 3 bases removed from V and 5 bases from J, the gap between germline ends came to 12 bases. The CDR3 is 14 amino acids.

The chain is built from TRBV11-2 and TRBJ2-3; 7 positions agree with TRBD2. V lost 2 bases and J lost 3; bases outside the gene matches: 2. The V gene's germline CDR1 is SGHAT and CDR2 FQNNGV. The CDR3 consists of 14 residues. The CDR3 sequence is CASSLFGGTDTQYF. In DNA form, the CDR3 reads TGTGCCAGCAGCTTATTCGGGGGGACAGATACGCAGTATTTT.

This chain connects TRBV29-1 to TRBJ2-2, with 8 bases matching TRBD2. This CDR3 has 15 amino acids. CDR1 and CDR2 from the germline V gene are SQVTM and ANQGSEA. J lost 8 bases, V lost 2 bases, and 10 bases had no gene match. In DNA form, the CDR3 reads TGCAGCGTTGAAACTGCAGGGGCGGGAGGAGGGGAGCTGTTTTTT. Amino acid sequence: CSVETAGAGGGELFF.

This rearrangement joins TRBV12-3 or TRBV12-4 to TRBJ1-6; D is unclear. Between the trimmed V and J ends, which lost 3 bases and 6 bases, there was a span of 6 bases. The CDR3 is 13 amino acids. CDR3 sequence: CASSFAGNSPLHF. CDR3 DNA: TGTGCCAGCAGTTTTGCCGGTAATTCACCCCTCCACTTT.

CDR3 loop: CASSPPMFVGSLFF. Here the CDR3 DNA reads TGTGCCAGCTCACCACCTATGTTCGTCGGGAGCCTGTTCTTC. The rearrangement uses TRBV18 and TRBJ2-1; tentatively, D is TRBD2 (6 bases). Germline V gene data show CDR1 as KGHSH and CDR2 as LQKENI. The CDR3 covers 14 residues. The V end was cut by 0 bases, the J end by 15 bases, with 18 bases between.

This chain links TRBV5-1 with TRBJ2-7; D remains ambiguous. Germline V gives CDR1 SGHRS, CDR2 YFSETQ. The CDR3 has 13 residues. Trimming cost V 0 bases and J 3 bases, with 7 bases left between them. CDR3: CASSLAPLYEQYF. In DNA form, the CDR3 reads TGCGCCAGCAGCTTGGCACCCCTCTACGAGCAGTACTTC.

The V call is TRBV7-6, the J call TRBJ2-5; 7 bases are shared with TRBD1. CDR3 size: 15 residues. Trimming cost V 5 bases and J 1 base; bases outside gene matches: 7. CDR1 SGHVS and CDR2 FNYEAQ come from the germline V gene. In DNA, the CDR3 is TGTGCCAGCAGCCTAAGGGACAGACGCCAAGAGACCCAGTACTTC. The encoded protein is CASSLRDRRQETQYF.